These 26 T cell receptor beta chains originate from one sample sequenced in a study of beta chain features in type 1 diabetes. The investigators reverse transcribed all of the isolated RNA, so they sequenced expressed TCRB transcripts. The assay was immunoSEQ multiplex PCR, and TCRdb's table has in-frame clones only and misses some. The table shows about 150,000 clones, with 11% occurring only once. Sequencing was carried out using central memory CD4+ T cells from blood. These receptors were obtained from a young man in good health.

A note on this clone: The same CDR3 can be traced to other DNA sequences in this sample. This chain links TRBV30 with TRBJ2-5, with D unresolved. The CDR3 sequence is 11 residues long. V lost 1 base and J 6 bases, leaving 6 bases between the germline ends. CDR1 is GTSNPN, CDR2 SVGIG, per germline (reference sequence). The CDR3 DNA reads as TGTGCCTGGAGTGCTGGGAAGACCCAGTACTTC. Translating gives CAWSAGKTQYF.

The chain employs TRBV7-2 and TRBJ2-2; TRBD1 matches 7 bases. Losses at the gene ends were 5 bases for V and 7 bases for J; bases not matched to a gene: 4. The V gene's germline CDR1 is SGHTA and CDR2 FQGNSA. The CDR3 covers 13 residues. The CDR3 DNA follows: TGTGCCAGCAGCCTCAGGGGGTTCGGGGAGCTGTTTTTT. Its protein is CASSLRGFGELFF.

This clone has just a few counts. The rearrangement joins TRBV5-4 to TRBJ1-1, with D perhaps TRBD1 (5 bases). From germline, CDR1 is SGHNT and CDR2 YYREEE (reference sequence). V was cut by 2 bases and J by 11 bases, with 31 bases left in between. The CDR3 sequence is 18 residues long. The CDR3 sequence is CASSLVTVAQAGRGTAFF. DNA for the CDR3: TGTGCCAGCAGCTTAGTGACAGTGGCTCAAGCGGGGCGAGGAACGGCTTTCTTT.

This chain uses TRBV11-2 with TRBJ1-1; D may be TRBD1 (6 bases). CDR1 SGHAT and CDR2 FQNNGV come from the germline V gene. V gave up 4 bases and J gave up 4 bases, with 10 bases separating them. There are 13 residues in the CDR3. As DNA, the CDR3 is TGTGCCAGCAGCTCACAGGGTCGCACTGAAGCTTTCTTT. It yields the protein CASSSQGRTEAFF. Filled out from reference TRBV11-2 and TRBJ1-1, the complete variable domain reads EAGVAQSPRYKIIEKRQSVAFWCNPISGHATLYWYQQILGQGPKLLIQFQNNGVVDDSQLPKDRFSAERLKGVDSTLKIQPAKLEDSAVYLCASSSQGRTEAFFGQGTRLTVV.

There are a few counts of this clone. J is TRBJ2-7 and V is TRBV5-1; tentatively, D is TRBD1 (5 bases). The V gene's germline CDR1 is SGHRS and CDR2 YFSETQ. The length of the CDR3 is 14 residues. Trimming shortened V by 7 bases and J by 0 bases, and 14 bases separated the two germline ends. This CDR3 reads CASSGQTFSYEQYF. The CDR3 region has the DNA TGCGCCAGCTCTGGACAAACCTTCTCCTACGAGCAGTACTTC.

This clone was observed a few times. The chain combines TRBV7-9 with TRBJ2-2; D remains unclear. The CDR3 length is 14 residues. Deletions cut 5 bases from V and 7 bases from J, with 14 bases between. Germline CDR1 reads SEHNR; CDR2 reads FQNEAQ (reference sequence). This CDR3 reads CASSLMTGLGELFF. The DNA of the CDR3 is TGTGCCAGCAGCCTAATGACGGGCCTCGGGGAGCTGTTTTTT.

At least ten counts were recorded for this clone. The chain has TRBV20-1 and TRBJ2-4; D remains unclear. Trimming left V 1 base short and J 8 bases short, with 3 bases between. Per germline, CDR1 DFQATT and CDR2 SNEGSKA (reference sequence). The CDR3 has 10 amino acids. For the CDR3, the DNA is TGCAGTGCTAGAGGCGACATTCAGTACTTC. Translating gives CSARGDIQYF.

The chain is built from TRBV15 and TRBJ2-5; D unresolved. Trimming shortened V by 3 bases and J by 5 bases, and 10 bases separated the two germline ends. CDR1 is LNHNV, CDR2 YYDKDF, per germline (reference sequence). This CDR3 is 13 amino acids long. In DNA form, the CDR3 reads TGTGCCACCAGCAGCTCGGTGGGGGAGACCCAGTACTTC. As protein: CATSSSVGETQYF.

This clone was counted only a few times. The rearrangement uses TRBV5-1 and TRBJ2-5; perhaps TRBD1 as D (5 bases). Deletions cut 5 bases from V and 4 bases from J, with 9 bases between. Germline V gene lookup returns CDR1 SGHRS and CDR2 YFSETQ. CDR3 length: 12 amino acids. The CDR3 here is CASRVTGETQYF. In nucleotides, the CDR3 is TGCGCCAGCAGAGTTACAGGAGAGACCCAGTACTTC.

This clone has a count of ten or more. Here the CDR3 reads CASSRGRYNEQFF. CDR3 DNA sequence: TGTGCCAGCAGTCGGGGCCGGTACAATGAGCAGTTCTTC. This chain joins TRBV7-2 and TRBJ2-1, with D perhaps assigned TRBD1 or TRBD2 (5 bases each). Deletions cut 6 bases from V and 4 bases from J, with 10 bases between. Germline V gives CDR1 SGHTA, CDR2 FQGNSA. The CDR3 extends over 13 amino acids.

This clone was recorded a few times. V and J are TRBV7-2 and TRBJ2-7, with 13 bases lining up with TRBD2. The CDR3 runs 18 residues. Germline V lookup: CDR1 SGHTA, CDR2 FQGNSA. Trimming removed 2 bases from V and 5 bases from J; junction bases left unmatched: 12. The CDR3 spells CASSLPLRLAGGVHEQYF. The CDR3 nucleotides read TGTGCCAGCAGCTTACCCTTACGACTAGCGGGAGGAGTTCACGAGCAGTACTTC.

V is TRBV25-1 and J is TRBJ1-4, with D possibly TRBD1 on 5 matching bases. Trimming took off 6 bases at V and 6 bases at J, with 11 bases between the two ends. This CDR3 has 13 residues. Germline lookup yields CDR1 MGHDK and CDR2 SYGVNS. Here the CDR3 DNA reads TGTGCCAGCAGAGCCCCGGGACATGAAAAACTGTTTTTT. Its translation: CASRAPGHEKLFF.

The chain joins TRBV7-9 to TRBJ2-7, with D unclear. With 2 bases removed from V and 6 bases from J, the gap between germline ends came to 14 bases. CDR1 and CDR2 from the germline V gene are SEHNR and FQNEAQ (reference sequence). The CDR3 sequence is 14 residues long. The CDR3 spells CASSLTGLWGEQYF. The CDR3 DNA is TGTGCCAGCAGCTTAACTGGGTTGTGGGGCGAGCAGTACTTC.

There are a few counts of this clone. A junction end diverges from the germline sequence, so it may reflect a read error. This chain joins TRBV11-2 and TRBJ2-3, with a weak D call TRBD2 (7 bases). This CDR3 contains 14 residues. Germline values: CDR1 SGHAT, CDR2 FQNNGV. The CDR3 region has the DNA TGTGCCAGCAGCCCCCGGGGCGGGGGCCCTGTGTTGCCTTTT. Translated: CASSPRGGGPVLPF.

The V call is TRBV23-1, the J call TRBJ1-6, with a tentative D call TRBD1 (5 bases). TRBV23-1 is annotated as an ORF whose role is uncertain. The CDR3 spans 14 residues. V was trimmed by 6 bases and J by 10 bases, leaving 16 bases between them. The CDR3 here is CASSPRLQGSPLHF. The DNA of the CDR3 is TGCGCCAGCAGCCCCCGCCTTCAGGGCTCACCCCTCCACTTT.

The chain has TRBV7-6 and TRBJ2-6; unclear D gene. The germline gives CDR1 SGHVS, CDR2 FNYEAQ. V was cut by 1 base and J by 0 bases, with 7 bases left in between. CDR3 length equals 16 residues. The CDR3 bases are TGTGCCAGCAGCTTAGTGGCTGGCTCTGGGGCCAACGTCCTGACTTTC. It is translated as CASSLVAGSGANVLTF.

This clone was counted at least ten times. The J gene is TRBJ1-6, the V gene TRBV4-3; D unresolved. The germline V and J ends were trimmed by 0 bases and 9 bases, with 9 bases remaining between them. This CDR3 is built from 14 residues. Germline CDR1 is LGHNA and CDR2 is YSLEER. Here the CDR3 DNA reads TGCGCCAGCAGCCAAGAGTACGTGGGTTCACCCCTCCACTTT. This codes for CASSQEYVGSPLHF.

This chain connects TRBV29-1 to TRBJ2-2; a weak D match, TRBD2 (5 bases). The V gene lost 1 base and the J gene lost 1 base, with 7 bases spanning the gap. Per the germline V gene, CDR1 is SQVTM and CDR2 is ANQGSEA. The CDR3 consists of 14 residues. For the CDR3, the DNA is TGCAGCGTTGAAGTGAGGGAGAACACCGGGGAGCTGTTTTTT. Its translation: CSVEVRENTGELFF.

Sample share makes this clone medium-sized (0.01 to 0.1%). The V call is TRBV28, the J call TRBJ2-5; TRBD2 is a possible D gene (7 bases). The germline V and J ends were trimmed by 6 bases and 5 bases, with 19 bases remaining between them. There are 15 residues in the CDR3. Germline V gene sequence: CDR1 MDHEN, CDR2 SYDVKM. DNA for the CDR3: TGTGCCAGCAGCCATAGCGCGGGGGCTGGGGAGACCCAGTACTTC. Translated: CASSHSAGAGETQYF. Full variable domain (missing parts from reference TRBV28 and TRBJ2-5): DVKVTQSSRYLVKRTGEKVFLECVQDMDHENMFWYRQDPGLGLRLIYFSYDVKMKEKGDIPEGYSVSREKKERFSLILESASTNQTSMYLCASSHSAGAGETQYFGPGTRLLVL.

This clone was seen a handful of times. In the same sample, other DNA sequences code for this CDR3. V is TRBV4-1 and J is TRBJ2-5, with D possibly being TRBD2 (5 bases). Germline assignment: CDR1 MGHRA and CDR2 YSYEKL. The V end was cut by 3 bases, the J end by 5 bases, with 10 bases between. CDR3 length equals 13 residues. The CDR3 nucleotides are TGCGCCAGCAGCCAGTGGAGAGGGGAGACCCAGTACTTC. This codes for CASSQWRGETQYF.

The chain links TRBV7-2 to TRBJ1-5; D call uncertain. The CDR3 is made up of 13 amino acids. CDR1 SGHTA and CDR2 FQGNSA come from the germline V gene. With 1 base removed from V and 5 bases from J, the gap between germline ends came to 6 bases. This CDR3 is CASSLVIDQPQHF. Here the CDR3 DNA reads TGTGCCAGCAGCTTAGTGATCGATCAGCCCCAGCATTTT.

The genes are TRBV4-3 and TRBJ2-7, with 9 bases identical to TRBD1. V lost 1 base, J lost 7 bases, and 5 bases stayed unmatched. Germline V gives CDR1 LGHNA, CDR2 YSLEER. CDR3 length equals 14 residues. The CDR3 DNA is TGCGCCAGCAGCCAAGGGGACAGGGCAAGAGAGCAGTACTTC. This codes for CASSQGDRAREQYF.

The rearrangement uses TRBV6-1 and TRBJ2-5; D possibly corresponds to TRBD1 (6 bases). This CDR3 comprises 16 residues. The V end lost 2 bases, the J end lost 2 bases, and 15 bases lay between the germline ends. CDR1 MNHNS and CDR2 SASEGT come from the germline V gene. The CDR3 loop is CASSESSRGGQETQYF. The CDR3, as DNA: TGTGCCAGCAGTGAATCCAGCAGGGGCGGGCAAGAGACCCAGTACTTC.

The chain links TRBV28 to TRBJ2-1, with unresolved D. This CDR3 is built from 16 residues. Germline CDR1 reads MDHEN; CDR2 reads SYDVKM. V was shortened by 5 bases and J by 0 bases, with 14 bases between the two germline ends. The CDR3 loop is CASSHDWKGSYNEQFF. The CDR3 nucleotides read TGTGCCAGCAGTCACGACTGGAAAGGCTCCTACAATGAGCAGTTCTTC.

This clone was recorded a few times. This chain connects TRBV18 to TRBJ2-5; D not resolved. V lost 0 bases, J lost 0 bases, and 2 bases lay in between. Germline CDR1 and CDR2: KGHSH and LQKENI. This CDR3 spans 13 amino acids. CDR3 in amino acids: CASSPPNQETQYF. In nucleotides, the CDR3 is TGTGCCAGCTCACCACCGAACCAAGAGACCCAGTACTTC.

The chain joins TRBV6-5 to TRBJ1-2; 9 nucleotides align to TRBD1. CDR1 is MNHEY, CDR2 SVGAGI, per germline. V shed 8 bases and J 7 bases; nucleotides not matched to a gene: 8. This CDR3 is built from 13 residues. CDR3 loop: CASSRTGVSGYTF. The CDR3 nucleotides are TGTGCCAGCTCCCGGACAGGGGTGTCTGGCTACACCTTC.